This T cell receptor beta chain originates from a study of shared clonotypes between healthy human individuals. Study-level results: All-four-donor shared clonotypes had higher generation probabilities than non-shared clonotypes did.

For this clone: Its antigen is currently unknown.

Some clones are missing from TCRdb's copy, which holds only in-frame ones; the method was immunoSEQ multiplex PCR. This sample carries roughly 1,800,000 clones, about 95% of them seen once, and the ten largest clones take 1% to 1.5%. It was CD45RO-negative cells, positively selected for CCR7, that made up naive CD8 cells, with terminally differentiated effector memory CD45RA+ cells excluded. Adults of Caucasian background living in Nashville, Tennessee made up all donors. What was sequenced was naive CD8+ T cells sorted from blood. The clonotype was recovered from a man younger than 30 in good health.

CDR3 bases: TGTGCCAGCAGTTTAGCGGCAGGTTCTTTCTATGGCTACACCTTC. This encodes CASSLAAGSFYGYTF. The chain uses TRBV27 and TRBJ1-2; no clear D gene. V lost 2 bases, J lost 4 bases, and 14 bases lay in between. Germline V gene sequence: CDR1 MNHEY, CDR2 SMNVEV (reference sequence). The length of the CDR3 is 15 residues.